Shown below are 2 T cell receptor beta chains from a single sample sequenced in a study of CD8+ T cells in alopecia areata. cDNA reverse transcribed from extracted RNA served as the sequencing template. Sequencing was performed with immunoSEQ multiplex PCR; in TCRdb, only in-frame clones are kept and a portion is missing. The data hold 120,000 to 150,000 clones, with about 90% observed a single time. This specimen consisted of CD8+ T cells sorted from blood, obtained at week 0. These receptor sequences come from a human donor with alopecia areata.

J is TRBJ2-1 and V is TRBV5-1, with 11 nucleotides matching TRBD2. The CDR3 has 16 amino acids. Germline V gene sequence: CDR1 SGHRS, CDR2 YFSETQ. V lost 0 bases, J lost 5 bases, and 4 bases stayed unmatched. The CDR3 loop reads CASSLVTSGGDNEQFF. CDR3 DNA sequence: TGCGCCAGCAGCTTGGTTACTAGCGGGGGTGACAATGAGCAGTTCTTC.

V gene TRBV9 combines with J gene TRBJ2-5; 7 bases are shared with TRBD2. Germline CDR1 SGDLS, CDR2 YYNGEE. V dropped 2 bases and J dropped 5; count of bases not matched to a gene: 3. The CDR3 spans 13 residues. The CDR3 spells CASSVTSRETQYF. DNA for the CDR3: TGTGCCAGCAGCGTGACTAGCAGGGAGACCCAGTACTTC.